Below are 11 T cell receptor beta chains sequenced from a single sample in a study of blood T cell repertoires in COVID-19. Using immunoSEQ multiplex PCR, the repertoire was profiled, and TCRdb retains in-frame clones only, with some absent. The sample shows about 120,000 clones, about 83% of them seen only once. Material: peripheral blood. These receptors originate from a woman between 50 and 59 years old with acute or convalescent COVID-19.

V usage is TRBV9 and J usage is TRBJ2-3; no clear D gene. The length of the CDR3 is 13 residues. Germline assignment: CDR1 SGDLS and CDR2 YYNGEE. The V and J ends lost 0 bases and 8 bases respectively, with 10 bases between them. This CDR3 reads CASSVGPLGTQYF. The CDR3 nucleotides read TGTGCCAGCAGCGTAGGACCCCTAGGTACGCAGTATTTT. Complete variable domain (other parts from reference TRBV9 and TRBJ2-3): DSGVTQTPKHLITATGQRVTLRCSPRSGDLSVYWYQQSLDQGLQFLIQYYNGEERAKGNILERFSAQQFPDLHSELNLSSLELGDSALYFCASSVGPLGTQYFGPGTRLTVL.

CDR3 bases: TGTGCCAGCAGTTACCAGGGATTGCAAGCTTTCTTT. This codes for CASSYQGLQAFF. The chain combines TRBV6-5 with TRBJ1-1; D is perhaps TRBD1 (5 bases). In germline, CDR1 is MNHEY, CDR2 SVGAGI. Trimming took 2 bases from V and 9 from J, leaving 10 bases between them. This CDR3 spans 12 amino acids.

The chain's CDR3 is CASTRGETQYF. As DNA, the CDR3 is TGTGCCAGCACCCGAGGGGAGACCCAGTACTTC. The chain has TRBV12-3 or TRBV12-4 and TRBJ2-5; tentatively, D is TRBD2 (5 bases). Trimming stripped 7 bases from V and 5 bases from J, with 8 bases between. The CDR3 is 11 amino acids.

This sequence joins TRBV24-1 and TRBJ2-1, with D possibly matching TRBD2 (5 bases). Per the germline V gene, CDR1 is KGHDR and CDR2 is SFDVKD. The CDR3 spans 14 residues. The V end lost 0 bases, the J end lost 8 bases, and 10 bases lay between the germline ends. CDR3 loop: CATSDLQWGDEQFF. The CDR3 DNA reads TGTGCCACCAGTGATTTGCAGTGGGGAGATGAGCAGTTCTTC.

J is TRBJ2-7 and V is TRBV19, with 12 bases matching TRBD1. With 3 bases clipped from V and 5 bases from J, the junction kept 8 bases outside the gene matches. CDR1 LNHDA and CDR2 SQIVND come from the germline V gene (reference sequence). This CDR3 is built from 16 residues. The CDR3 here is CASSISPGQGADEQYF. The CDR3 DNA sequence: TGTGCCAGTAGTATCTCGCCGGGACAGGGGGCCGACGAGCAGTACTTC.

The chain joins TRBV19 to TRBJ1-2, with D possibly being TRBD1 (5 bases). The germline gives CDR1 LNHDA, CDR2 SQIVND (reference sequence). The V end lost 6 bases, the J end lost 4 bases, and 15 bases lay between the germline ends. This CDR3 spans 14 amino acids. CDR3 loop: CASSSGAFLYGYTF. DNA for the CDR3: TGTGCCAGTAGCTCTGGGGCCTTCCTCTATGGCTACACCTTC.

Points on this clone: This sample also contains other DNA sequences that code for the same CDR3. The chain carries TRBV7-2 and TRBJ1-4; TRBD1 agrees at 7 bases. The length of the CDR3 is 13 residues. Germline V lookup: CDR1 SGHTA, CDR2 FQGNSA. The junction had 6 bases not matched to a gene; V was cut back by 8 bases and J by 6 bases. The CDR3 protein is CASRQGIDEKLFF. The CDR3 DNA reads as TGTGCCAGCCGACAGGGTATTGATGAAAAACTGTTTTTT.

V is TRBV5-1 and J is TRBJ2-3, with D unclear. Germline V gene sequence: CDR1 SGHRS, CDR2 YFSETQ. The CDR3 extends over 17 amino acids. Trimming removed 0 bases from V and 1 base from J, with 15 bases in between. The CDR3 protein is CASSLAYAKVGTDTQYF. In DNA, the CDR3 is TGCGCCAGCAGCTTGGCCTATGCAAAAGTAGGCACAGATACGCAGTATTTT.

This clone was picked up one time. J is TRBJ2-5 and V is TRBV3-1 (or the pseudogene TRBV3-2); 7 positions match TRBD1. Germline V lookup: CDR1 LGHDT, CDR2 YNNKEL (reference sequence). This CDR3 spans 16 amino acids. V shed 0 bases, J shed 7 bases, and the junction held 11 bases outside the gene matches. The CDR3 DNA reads TGTGCCAGCAGCCAAGATCTTGGTTCGACAGGGTGGACCCAGTACTTC. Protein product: CASSQDLGSTGWTQYF.

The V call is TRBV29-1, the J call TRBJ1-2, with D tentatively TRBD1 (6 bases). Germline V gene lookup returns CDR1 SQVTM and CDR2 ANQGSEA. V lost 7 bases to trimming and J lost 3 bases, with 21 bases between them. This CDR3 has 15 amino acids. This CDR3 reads CSASGWGGVDYGYTF. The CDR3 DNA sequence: TGCAGCGCATCAGGTTGGGGGGGCGTTGACTATGGCTACACCTTC.

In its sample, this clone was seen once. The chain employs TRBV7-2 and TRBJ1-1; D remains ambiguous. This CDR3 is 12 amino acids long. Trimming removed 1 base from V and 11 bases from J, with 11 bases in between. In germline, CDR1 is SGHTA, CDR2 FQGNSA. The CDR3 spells CASSLEERTAFF. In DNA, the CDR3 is TGTGCCAGCAGCTTAGAAGAGCGAACGGCTTTCTTT.